Listed below are T cell receptor beta chains from one sample, sequenced in a study of T-cell reconstitution after alpha-beta-depleted transplantation in children. Via MiXCR, TCRdb re-called the PCR reads, giving one row per CDR3 protein. Among about 610,000 distinct CDR3 sequences listed, roughly a tenth were seen once. The specimen comprised PBMCs from the stem cell graft donor, sampled from the stem cell graft. These TCRs come from a human donor who donated a stem cell graft to a child with acute myeloid leukemia. Each CDR3 is given with its conserved first and last residue. The D gene is left open where the match is weak.

d_call j_call v_call cdr3_length cdr3_aa
. TRBJ2-3 TRBV29-1 13 CSVWVIPTDTQYF
. TRBJ1-5 TRBV20-1 15 CSAFGQLYSNQPQHF
TRBD2 TRBJ2-5 TRBV5-6 15 CASSQGLARTETQYF
. TRBJ2-1 TRBV20-1 14 CSARDLGSGNEQFF
. TRBJ1-3 TRBV20-1 15 CSARPYTGSGNTIYF
. TRBJ2-5 TRBV2 17 CASSESGLPPYVETQYF
TRBD2 TRBJ2-3 TRBV20-1 14 CSAPSGRETDTQYF
TRBD1 TRBJ2-7 TRBV6-2/TRBV6-3 14 CASIKGQGSYEQYF
. TRBJ2-1 TRBV20-1 16 CSARDRTSRSYNEQFF
. TRBJ1-1 TRBV2 16 CASSDVVGAEYTEAFF
TRBD1 TRBJ1-2 TRBV20-1 14 CSARRRDRDYGYTF
. TRBJ2-3 TRBV12-3/TRBV12-4 15 CASRLSGGRADTQYF
. TRBJ1-2 TRBV7-9 15 CASSLLGARNYGYTF
. TRBJ2-6 TRBV14 18 CASSQETRVWSGANVLTF
. TRBJ2-5 TRBV7-2 16 CASSLIPSRGDETQYF
. TRBJ1-4 TRBV4-3 15 CASSRLLDISEKLFF
TRBD2 TRBJ2-1 TRBV4-2 14 CASRGGVGLNEQFF
. TRBJ1-2 TRBV12-3/TRBV12-4 16 CASSPTGSPSNYGYTF
. TRBJ1-2 TRBV19 12 CASRNTSFGYTF
. TRBJ2-3 TRBV28 15 CASSGQLPRTDTQYF
. TRBJ2-7 TRBV29-1 12 CSFSGTSYEQYF
. TRBJ1-2 TRBV10-3 13 CAINTPGSYGYTF
. TRBJ2-3 TRBV20-1 15 CSARRTGTAPDTQYF
. TRBJ2-5 TRBV6-5 14 CASSYRLVIETQYF
. TRBJ1-4 TRBV7-6 15 CASSLATANNEKLFF
. TRBJ2-7 TRBV9 14 CASSVDGLINEQYF
. TRBJ2-1 TRBV7-2 14 CASSSGPPPNEQFF
. TRBJ2-5 TRBV9 15 CASSERPAGIETQYF
. TRBJ2-7 TRBV6-5 15 CASSYSLSAGYEQYF
. TRBJ2-6 TRBV7-2 16 CASSLDVRSGANVLTF
. TRBJ2-1 TRBV20-1 12 CSAPGPYNEQFF
. TRBJ2-5 TRBV21-1 14 CASDGTPQVSAQYF
. TRBJ2-3 TRBV5-6 14 CASSLWRVPDTQYF
TRBD2 TRBJ2-3 TRBV15 19 CATRAITGTSGRAGDTQYF
. TRBJ2-1 TRBV20-1 12 CSAGQGKVEQFF
TRBD1 TRBJ1-1 TRBV24-1 15 CATRPRDRGSTEAFF
. TRBJ2-7 TRBV10-3 12 CAISGVSYEQYF
. TRBJ2-7 TRBV29-1 15 CSVVRQDRSSYEQYF
TRBD2 TRBJ2-3 TRBV5-4 15 CASSPERGAADTQYF
. TRBJ1-1 TRBV27 15 CASSPQGGKNTEAFF
TRBD1 TRBJ1-5 TRBV7-9 17 CASSSGRGTGGVEPQHF
TRBD1 TRBJ1-2 TRBV11-1 14 CASSPDRPRYGYTF
. TRBJ2-7 TRBV29-1 13 CSVEDFPNYEQYF
. TRBJ1-6 TRBV4-3 16 CASSQELSGMGSPLHF
TRBD2 TRBJ2-7 TRBV14 14 CASSPSGSLPEQYF
TRBD1 TRBJ1-5 TRBV7-8 16 CASSLMDRGQSQPQHF
. TRBJ2-5 TRBV7-2 14 CASSFGASRETQYF
TRBD1 TRBJ1-1 TRBV12-3/TRBV12-4 14 CASSQQGAHTEAFF
. TRBJ2-3 TRBV20-1 14 CSASFGSSTDTQYF